One and the same sample provided the 19 T cell receptor beta chains below, sequenced in a study of shared clonotypes between healthy human individuals. The protocol was immunoSEQ multiplex PCR, while the TCRdb copy is restricted to in-frame clones and leaves out a portion. The sample records over a million clones, more than 75% being singletons. Sequencing was carried out using memory CD4+ T cells from PBMCs. Described subset: CD45RA-negative fraction. These receptors came from a man in his late teens or twenties in good health. Some clones in this sample may be carry-over from other donors' samples.

In this sample, this clone turned up a few times. This chain joins TRBV5-1 and TRBJ2-1, with 8 bases aligning to TRBD1. CDR1 and CDR2 from the germline V gene are SGHRS and YFSETQ. Unmatched junction bases numbered 7, after V lost 5 bases and J lost 9 bases. The CDR3 length is 13 residues. CDR3 amino acids: CASSPGQGGEQFF. The CDR3 nucleotides read TGCGCCAGCAGTCCCGGACAGGGAGGTGAGCAGTTCTTC.

Worth noting for this clone: A much larger clonotype is one base distant, so this may be a read error. The chain couples TRBV25-1 to TRBJ1-5; D may be TRBD1 (5 bases). The CDR3 has 13 amino acids. V lost 3 bases, J lost 2 bases, and 5 bases lay in between. Germline lookup yields CDR1 MGHDK and CDR2 SYGVNS. Here the CDR3 reads CASSDRGNQPQHF. DNA of the CDR3: TGTGCCAGCAGTGACAGGGGCAATCAGCCCCAGCATTTT.

Comments on this clone: Other DNA sequences within the sample encode an identical CDR3. The chain recombines TRBV5-1 with TRBJ2-1; D remains ambiguous. The germline V and J ends were trimmed by 5 bases and 0 bases, with 6 bases remaining between them. Germline V gene lookup returns CDR1 SGHRS and CDR2 YFSETQ. CDR3 length: 13 residues. The DNA for the CDR3 is TGCGCCAGCAGTTCCAGCTCCTACAATGAGCAGTTCTTC. Its protein product is CASSSSSYNEQFF.

This clone came up a few times. The gene calls are TRBV28 and TRBJ2-2; 10 bases line up with TRBD2. Germline V gene lookup returns CDR1 MDHEN and CDR2 SYDVKM. V lost 10 bases, J lost 0 bases, and 11 bases stayed unmatched. The length of the CDR3 is 17 residues. The CDR3 nucleotides read TGTGCCATCTCGCCCCTGGGACTAGCGTCGAACACCGGGGAGCTGTTTTTT. Translated, it gives CAISPLGLASNTGELFF.

The rearrangement joins TRBV7-2 to TRBJ2-7; D remains ambiguous. Per germline, CDR1 SGHTA and CDR2 FQGNSA. The CDR3 is 13 amino acids. Trimming stripped 2 bases from V and 4 bases from J, with 9 bases between. CDR3 region: CASSLRALYEQYF. The CDR3 coding sequence is TGTGCCAGCAGCTTAAGGGCACTGTACGAGCAGTACTTC.

The CDR3 DNA reads as TGTGCCAGCAGCCTGGGGTACTCCTACAATGAGCAGTTCTTC. It yields the protein CASSLGYSYNEQFF. The chain is built from TRBV11-3 and TRBJ2-1; D is uncertain. The CDR3 runs to 14 residues. From germline, CDR1 is SGHNT and CDR2 YENEEA. V shed 5 bases and J shed 0 bases, with 8 bases lying between them. Filled out from reference TRBV11-3 and TRBJ2-1, the complete variable domain reads EAGVVQSPRYKIIEKKQPVAFWCNPISGHNTLYWYLQNLGQGPELLIRYENEEAVDDSQLPKDRFSAERLKGVDSTLKIQPAELGDSAVYLCASSLGYSYNEQFFGPGTRLTVL.

The chain carries TRBV5-1 and TRBJ1-2; D uncertain. CDR3 length: 14 amino acids. Trimming took off 0 bases at V and 8 bases at J, with 14 bases between the two ends. Germline CDR1 is SGHRS and CDR2 is YFSETQ. As DNA, the CDR3 is TGCGCCAGCAGCTTGGGTGCGCAGACTGGCGGCTACACCTTC. Amino acids: CASSLGAQTGGYTF.

V usage is TRBV7-3 and J usage is TRBJ2-3; 10 bases match TRBD2. V shed 5 bases, J shed 4 bases, and the junction held 6 bases outside the gene matches. This CDR3 is built from 15 residues. Germline CDR1 is SGHTA and CDR2 is FQGTGA. The CDR3 here is CASSHLAGVSDTQYF. For the CDR3, the DNA is TGTGCCAGCAGCCACCTAGCGGGAGTCTCAGATACGCAGTATTTT.

V usage is TRBV4-3 and J usage is TRBJ1-5, with D tentatively TRBD1 (6 bases). Germline CDR1 and CDR2: LGHNA and YSLEER. With 0 bases removed from V and 0 bases from J, the gap between germline ends came to 12 bases. The CDR3 is 17 amino acids. CDR3 in DNA: TGCGCCAGCAGCCAAGATTACCAGGGGTATAGCAATCAGCCCCAGCATTTT. Its protein is CASSQDYQGYSNQPQHF.

The chain employs TRBV5-1 and TRBJ2-5; tentative D call: TRBD2 (5 bases). The length of the CDR3 is 13 residues. CDR1 is SGHRS, CDR2 YFSETQ, per germline. V shed 4 bases and J shed 7 bases, with 14 bases lying between them. The chain's CDR3 is CASSREASGTQYF. CDR3 sequence (DNA): TGCGCCAGCAGCCGGGAAGCCTCTGGGACCCAGTACTTC.

This rearrangement joins TRBV7-9 to TRBJ1-1; D call uncertain. V was clipped by 3 bases and J by 5 bases, with 13 bases between them. The CDR3 is made up of 14 amino acids. Looked up from germline, CDR1 is SEHNR and CDR2 is FQNEAQ (reference sequence). The CDR3, as DNA: TGTGCCAGCAGCTTTTGGGCTGGGAGGACTGAAGCTTTCTTT. Translating gives CASSFWAGRTEAFF. The whole variable domain, remainder taken from reference TRBV7-9 and TRBJ1-1, is DTGVSQNPRHKITKRGQNVTFRCDPISEHNRLYWYRQTLGQGPEFLTYFQNEAQLEKSRLLSDRFSAERPKGSFSTLEIQRTEQGDSAMYLCASSFWAGRTEAFFGQGTRLTVV.

The chain is built from TRBV28 and TRBJ1-4, with unresolved D. The CDR3 spans 12 residues. Trimming cost V 4 bases and J 8 bases, with 8 bases left between them. Per germline, CDR1 MDHEN and CDR2 SYDVKM. The CDR3 here is CASSSMGEKLFF. The CDR3 nucleotides read TGTGCCAGCAGTTCCATGGGGGAAAAACTGTTTTTT.

The chain links TRBV9 to TRBJ1-1, with TRBD1 matching 7 bases. This CDR3 has 17 amino acids. Looked up from germline, CDR1 is SGDLS and CDR2 is YYNGEE. Trimming at V came to 0 bases and at J to 1 base, leaving 9 bases not matched to a gene. CDR3 in amino acids: CASSVGAGGFRNTEAFF. CDR3 nucleotide sequence: TGTGCCAGCAGCGTAGGGGCAGGGGGGTTTAGGAACACTGAAGCTTTCTTT. The full variable domain, completed using reference TRBV9 and TRBJ1-1, is DSGVTQTPKHLITATGQRVTLRCSPRSGDLSVYWYQQSLDQGLQFLIQYYNGEERAKGNILERFSAQQFPDLHSELNLSSLELGDSALYFCASSVGAGGFRNTEAFFGQGTRLTVV.

This chain joins TRBV4-1 and TRBJ2-7, with 12 bases matching TRBD2. Germline V gene sequence: CDR1 MGHRA, CDR2 YSYEKL. This CDR3 region has 15 residues. V was pared by 4 bases and J by 3 bases, with 4 bases of the junction left unmatched. The CDR3 DNA follows: TGCGCCAGCAGCCTACGACTAGCGGGAGACTACGAGCAGTACTTC. Its translation is CASSLRLAGDYEQYF.

The gene calls are TRBV6-1 and TRBJ2-3, with 8 bases lining up with TRBD1. The CDR3 consists of 14 residues. After removal of 7 bases from V and 0 bases from J, the junction contained 3 bases not matched to a gene. Germline V CDR1 and CDR2: MNHNS, SASEGT. CDR3 sequence (DNA): TGTGCCAGCAAGCAGGGGGCGAGCACAGATACGCAGTATTTT. This translates into CASKQGASTDTQYF.

The chain recombines TRBV7-2 with TRBJ2-5, with a weak D call TRBD1 (5 bases). CDR3 length: 13 residues. V was cut by 0 bases and J by 7 bases, with 9 bases left in between. Looked up from germline, CDR1 is SGHTA and CDR2 is FQGNSA. The chain's CDR3 is CASSLAQQGTQYF. The CDR3 nucleotides are TGTGCCAGCAGCTTAGCTCAGCAGGGGACCCAGTACTTC.

The chain couples TRBV18 to TRBJ1-3; D is uncertain. Germline V lookup: CDR1 KGHSH, CDR2 LQKENI. CDR3 size: 14 residues. V lost 4 bases to trimming and J lost 4 bases, with 11 bases between them. Written as DNA, the CDR3 is TGTGCCAGCTCACGGTCGCGGTCAGGAAACACCATATATTTT. As protein: CASSRSRSGNTIYF.

This clone was observed a few times. The genes are TRBV11-2 and TRBJ1-2, with D perhaps TRBD1 (6 bases). V lost 4 bases and J lost 5, with 20 bases in between. Germline-derived CDR1 and CDR2 are SGHAT and FQNNGV. The CDR3 spans 16 residues. CDR3 protein: CASSSLKGGSGYGYTF. The CDR3 DNA reads TGTGCCAGCAGCTCTCTGAAGGGGGGGTCCGGGTATGGCTACACCTTC.

The chain carries TRBV5-1 and TRBJ2-4, with D possibly called TRBD1 or TRBD2 (6 bases each). V lost 2 bases and J lost 9, with 12 bases in between. This CDR3 is 13 amino acids long. Looked up from germline, CDR1 is SGHRS and CDR2 is YFSETQ. CDR3 in DNA: TGCGCCAGCAGCTTAAGGGGGGAAACCATTCAGTACTTC. The encoded protein is CASSLRGETIQYF.